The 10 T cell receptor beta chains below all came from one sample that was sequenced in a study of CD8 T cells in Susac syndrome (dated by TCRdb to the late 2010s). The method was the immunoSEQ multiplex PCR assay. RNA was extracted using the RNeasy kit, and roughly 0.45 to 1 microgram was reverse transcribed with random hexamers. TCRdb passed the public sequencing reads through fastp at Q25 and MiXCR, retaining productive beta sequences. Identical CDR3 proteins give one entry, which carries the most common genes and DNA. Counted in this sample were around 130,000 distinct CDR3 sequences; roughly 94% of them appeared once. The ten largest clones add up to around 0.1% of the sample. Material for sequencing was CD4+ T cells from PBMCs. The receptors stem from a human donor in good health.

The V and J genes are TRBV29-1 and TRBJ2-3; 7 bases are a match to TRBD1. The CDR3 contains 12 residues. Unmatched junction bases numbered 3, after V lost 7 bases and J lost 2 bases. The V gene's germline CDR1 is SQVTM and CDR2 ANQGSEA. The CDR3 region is CSADRVTDTQYF. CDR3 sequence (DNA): TGCAGCGCAGACAGGGTCACAGATACGCAGTATTTT.

CDR3 coding DNA: TGTGCCAGCAGTTCGACCTTGCTAGGGGGTGAGCAGTTCTTC. Translating gives CASSSTLLGGEQFF. V usage is TRBV7-3 and J usage is TRBJ2-1; tentatively, D is TRBD1 (6 bases). The germline V and J ends were trimmed by 6 bases and 9 bases, with 18 bases remaining between them. There are 14 residues in the CDR3. Germline V gene sequence: CDR1 SGHTA, CDR2 FQGTGA.

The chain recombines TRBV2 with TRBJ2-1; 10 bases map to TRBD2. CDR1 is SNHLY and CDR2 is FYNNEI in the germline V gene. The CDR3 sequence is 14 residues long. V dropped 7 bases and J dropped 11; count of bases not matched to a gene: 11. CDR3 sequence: CASIPGLAWGQQFF. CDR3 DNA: TGTGCCAGCATTCCGGGACTAGCGTGGGGACAGCAGTTCTTC.

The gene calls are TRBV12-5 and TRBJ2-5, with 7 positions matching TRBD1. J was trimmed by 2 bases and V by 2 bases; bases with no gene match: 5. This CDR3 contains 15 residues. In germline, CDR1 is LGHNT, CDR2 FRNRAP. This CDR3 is CASGLFQTGQETQYF. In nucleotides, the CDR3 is TGTGCTAGTGGTTTGTTCCAGACAGGGCAAGAGACCCAGTACTTC.

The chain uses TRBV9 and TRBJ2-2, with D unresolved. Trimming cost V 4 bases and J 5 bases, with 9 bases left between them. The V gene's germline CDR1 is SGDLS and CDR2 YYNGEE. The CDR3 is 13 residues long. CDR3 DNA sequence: TGTGCCAGCAGCCGACGAGTTACCGGGGAGCTGTTTTTT. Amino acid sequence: CASSRRVTGELFF.

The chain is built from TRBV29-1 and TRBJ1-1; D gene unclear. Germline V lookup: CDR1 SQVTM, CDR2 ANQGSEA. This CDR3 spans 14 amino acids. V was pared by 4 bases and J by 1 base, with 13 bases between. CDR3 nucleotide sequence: TGCAGCGTTGTCCAGTGGGGTAGGAACACTGAAGCTTTCTTT. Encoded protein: CSVVQWGRNTEAFF.

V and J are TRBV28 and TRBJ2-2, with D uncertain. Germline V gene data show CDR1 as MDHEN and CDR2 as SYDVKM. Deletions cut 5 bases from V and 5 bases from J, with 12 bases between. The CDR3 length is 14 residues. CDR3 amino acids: CASSNPTPTGELFF. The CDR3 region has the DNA TGTGCCAGCAGTAATCCGACCCCGACCGGGGAGCTGTTTTTT.

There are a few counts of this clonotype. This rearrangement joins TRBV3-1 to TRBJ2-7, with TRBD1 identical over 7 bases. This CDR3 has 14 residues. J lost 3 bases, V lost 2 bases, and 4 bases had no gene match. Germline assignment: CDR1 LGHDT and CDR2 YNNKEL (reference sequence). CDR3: CASSQTQGSYEQYF. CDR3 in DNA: TGTGCCAGCAGCCAAACACAGGGGAGCTACGAGCAGTACTTC.

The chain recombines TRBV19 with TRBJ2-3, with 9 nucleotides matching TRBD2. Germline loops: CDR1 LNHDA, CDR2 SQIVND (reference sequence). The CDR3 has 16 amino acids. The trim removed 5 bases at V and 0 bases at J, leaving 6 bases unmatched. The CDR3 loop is CASSESSGGSTDTQYF. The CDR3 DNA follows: TGTGCCAGTAGTGAGAGTAGCGGGGGTAGCACAGATACGCAGTATTTT. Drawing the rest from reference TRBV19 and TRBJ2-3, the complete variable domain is DGGITQSPKYLFRKEGQNVTLSCEQNLNHDAMYWYRQDPGQGLRLIYYSQIVNDFQKGDIAEGYSVSREKKESFPLTVTSAQKNPTAFYLCASSESSGGSTDTQYFGPGTRLTVL.

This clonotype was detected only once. CDR3 sequence: CASSSGYRNSPLHF. CDR3 nucleotides: TGTGCCAGCAGTTCAGGGTATAGAAATTCACCCCTCCACTTT. This chain uses TRBV27 with TRBJ1-6, with D possibly being TRBD1 (5 bases). Germline CDR1 reads MNHEY; CDR2 reads SMNVEV (reference sequence). Trimming pared 4 bases from V and 7 bases from J, leaving 11 bases between. The CDR3 is made up of 14 amino acids.